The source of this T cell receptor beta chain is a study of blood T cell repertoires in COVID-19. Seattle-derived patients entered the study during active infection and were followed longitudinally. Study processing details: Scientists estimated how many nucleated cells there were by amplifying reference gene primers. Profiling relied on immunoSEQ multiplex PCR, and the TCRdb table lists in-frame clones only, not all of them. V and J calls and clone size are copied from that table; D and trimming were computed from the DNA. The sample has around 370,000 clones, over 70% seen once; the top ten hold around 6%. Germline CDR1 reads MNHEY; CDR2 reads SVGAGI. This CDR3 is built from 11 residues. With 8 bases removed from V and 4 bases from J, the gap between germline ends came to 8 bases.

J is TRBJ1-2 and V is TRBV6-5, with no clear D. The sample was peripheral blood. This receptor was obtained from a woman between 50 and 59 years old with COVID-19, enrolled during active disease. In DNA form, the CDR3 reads TGTGCCAGCGGAAGCGGCTATGGCTACACCTTC. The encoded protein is CASGSGYGYTF.